This T cell receptor beta chain derives from a study of response to subunit inactivated influenza vaccine. Findings and caveats of the study: It was the authors' suggestion that each seasonal influenza vaccination recruits few new T cells.

MiXCR, run by TCRdb on the RT-PCR reads, gives a single entry per CDR3 protein. The sample includes just under 250,000 distinct CDR3 sequences, 12% of them seen just once. This clonotype was picked up a small number of times. Its target is not known. V lost 6 bases and J lost 10; bases outside the gene matches: 14. Germline loops: CDR1 MDHEN, CDR2 SYDVKM. The CDR3 is 14 residues long. The TCR comes from a man aged 50 to 60 who received an inactivated influenza vaccine. The rearrangement joins TRBV28 to TRBJ1-1; 7 bases align to TRBD1. The sample consisted of non-naive T cells sorted from PBMCs, taken roughly 2 weeks before vaccination. Here the CDR3 reads CASSSLRRYRGAFF. In DNA, the CDR3 is TGTGCCAGCAGCAGCTTAAGACGTTACAGGGGAGCTTTCTTT.